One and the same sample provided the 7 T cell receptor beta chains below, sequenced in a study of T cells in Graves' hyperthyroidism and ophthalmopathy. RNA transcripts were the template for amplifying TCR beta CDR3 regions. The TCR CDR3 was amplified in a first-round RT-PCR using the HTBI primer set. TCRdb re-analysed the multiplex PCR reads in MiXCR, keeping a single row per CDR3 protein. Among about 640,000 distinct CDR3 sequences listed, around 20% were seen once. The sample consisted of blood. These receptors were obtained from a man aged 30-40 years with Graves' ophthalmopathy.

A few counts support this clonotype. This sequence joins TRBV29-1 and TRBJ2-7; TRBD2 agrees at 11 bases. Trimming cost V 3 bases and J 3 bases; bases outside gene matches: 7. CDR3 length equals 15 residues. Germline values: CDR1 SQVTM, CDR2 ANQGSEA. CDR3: CSVDIVGLADYEQYF. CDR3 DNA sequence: TGCAGCGTTGATATCGTGGGACTAGCGGACTACGAGCAGTACTTC.

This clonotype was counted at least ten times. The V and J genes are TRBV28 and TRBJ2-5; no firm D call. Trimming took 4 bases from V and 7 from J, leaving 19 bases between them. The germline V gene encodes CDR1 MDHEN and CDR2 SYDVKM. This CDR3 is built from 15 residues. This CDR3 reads CASSSPRPLEGTQYF. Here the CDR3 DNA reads TGTGCCAGCAGTTCGCCACGGCCGTTAGAAGGGACCCAGTACTTC.

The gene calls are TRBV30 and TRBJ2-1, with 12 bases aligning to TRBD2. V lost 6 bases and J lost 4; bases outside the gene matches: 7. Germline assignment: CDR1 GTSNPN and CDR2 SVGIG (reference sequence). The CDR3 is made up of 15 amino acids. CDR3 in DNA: TGTGCCTGTAGACTAGCGGGAGCCTCATACAATGAGCAGTTCTTC. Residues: CACRLAGASYNEQFF.

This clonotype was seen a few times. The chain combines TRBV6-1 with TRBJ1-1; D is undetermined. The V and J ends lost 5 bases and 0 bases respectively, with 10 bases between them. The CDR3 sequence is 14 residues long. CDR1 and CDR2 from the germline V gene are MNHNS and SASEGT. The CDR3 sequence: CASSPKTVNTEAFF. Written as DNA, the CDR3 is TGTGCCAGCAGTCCAAAGACTGTGAACACTGAAGCTTTCTTT.

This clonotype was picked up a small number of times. CDR3 nucleotides: TGTGCCAGCAGCTCACCGTCCGGTCAGCCCCAGCATTTT. This sequence encodes CASSSPSGQPQHF. V usage is TRBV7-8 and J usage is TRBJ1-5, with no clear D. The CDR3 loop spans 13 amino acids. Germline CDR1 reads SGHVS; CDR2 reads FQNEAQ. The germline V and J ends were trimmed by 4 bases and 6 bases, with 10 bases remaining between them.

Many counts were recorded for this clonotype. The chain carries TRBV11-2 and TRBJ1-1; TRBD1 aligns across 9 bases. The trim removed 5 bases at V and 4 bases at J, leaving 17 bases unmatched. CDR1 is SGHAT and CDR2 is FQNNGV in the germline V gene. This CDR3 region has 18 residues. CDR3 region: CASSPYSGTGYWGTEAFF. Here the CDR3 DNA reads TGTGCCAGCAGCCCTTATTCCGGGACAGGGTACTGGGGCACTGAAGCTTTCTTT.

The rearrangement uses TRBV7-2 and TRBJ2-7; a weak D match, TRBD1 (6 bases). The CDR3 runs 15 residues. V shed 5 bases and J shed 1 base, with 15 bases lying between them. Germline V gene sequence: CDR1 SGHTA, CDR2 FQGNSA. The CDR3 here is CASSPSPGASYEQYF. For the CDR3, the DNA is TGTGCCAGCAGCCCAAGCCCAGGGGCATCCTACGAGCAGTACTTC.